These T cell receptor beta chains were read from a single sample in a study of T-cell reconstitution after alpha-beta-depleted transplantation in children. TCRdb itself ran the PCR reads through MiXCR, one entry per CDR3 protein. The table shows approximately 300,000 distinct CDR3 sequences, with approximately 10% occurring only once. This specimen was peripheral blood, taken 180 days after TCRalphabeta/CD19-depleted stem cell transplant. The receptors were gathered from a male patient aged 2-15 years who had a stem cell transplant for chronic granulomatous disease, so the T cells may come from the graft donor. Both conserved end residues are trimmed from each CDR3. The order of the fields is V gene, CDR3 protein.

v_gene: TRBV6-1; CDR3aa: ASTIKGLAGSNEQF
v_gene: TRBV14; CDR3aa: ASRSSAGTYEQY
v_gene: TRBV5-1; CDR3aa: ASSLEPKNTEAF
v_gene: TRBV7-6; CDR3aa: ASSRRTKETQY
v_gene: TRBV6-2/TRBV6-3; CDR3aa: ASRRAGTSDYEQY
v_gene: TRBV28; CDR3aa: ATEQDNEQF
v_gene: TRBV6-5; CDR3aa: ASSYIGRGMGYNEQF
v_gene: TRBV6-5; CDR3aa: ASSFQTGDGEETQY
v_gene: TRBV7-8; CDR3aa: ASSWGGEGTDTQY
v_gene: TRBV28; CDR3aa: ASRPLLADVTDTQY
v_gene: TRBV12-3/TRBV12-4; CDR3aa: ASSLGMGGYQY
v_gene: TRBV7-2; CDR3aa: ASSLRQGGNQPQH
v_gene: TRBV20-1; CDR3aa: SAAQGRGLLLQETQY
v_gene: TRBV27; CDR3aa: ASSVLLAGPTSTDTQY
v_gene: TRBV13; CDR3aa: ASSPQRTKYDIQY
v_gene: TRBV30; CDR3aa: AWSPPGGRNTIY
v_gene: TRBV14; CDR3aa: ASRDTGQGAGEQY
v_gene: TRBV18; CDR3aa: ASSRDGVTDTQY
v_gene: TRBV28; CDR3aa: ASRRQGASTSYNEQF
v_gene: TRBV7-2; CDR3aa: ASSLEASGGFYEQY
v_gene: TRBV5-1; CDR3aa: ASRRGANFQETQY
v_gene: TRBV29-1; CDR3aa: SVVSGPMNTEAF
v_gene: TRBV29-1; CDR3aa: SVVAPGRGTDTQY
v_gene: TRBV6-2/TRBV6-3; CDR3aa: ASSTPPGTGVNQPQH
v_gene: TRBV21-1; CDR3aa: ASSKEAGANTGELF
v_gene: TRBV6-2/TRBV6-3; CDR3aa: ASSHTRDRGYFEQF
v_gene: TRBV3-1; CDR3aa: ASSQENDPGPHNEQF
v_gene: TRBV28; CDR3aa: ASSLPGGAYEQY
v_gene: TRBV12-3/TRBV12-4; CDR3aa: ASSPRGAANEQF
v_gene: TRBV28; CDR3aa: ASSLSGRARETQY
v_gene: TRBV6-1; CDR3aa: ASKYDREAVYEQY
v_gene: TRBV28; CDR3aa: ASATGLPRLEQY
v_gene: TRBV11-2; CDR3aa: ASSKGTSASQETQY
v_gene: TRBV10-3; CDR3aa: AIMASWITGEQY
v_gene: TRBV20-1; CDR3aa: SARPTDSYEQY